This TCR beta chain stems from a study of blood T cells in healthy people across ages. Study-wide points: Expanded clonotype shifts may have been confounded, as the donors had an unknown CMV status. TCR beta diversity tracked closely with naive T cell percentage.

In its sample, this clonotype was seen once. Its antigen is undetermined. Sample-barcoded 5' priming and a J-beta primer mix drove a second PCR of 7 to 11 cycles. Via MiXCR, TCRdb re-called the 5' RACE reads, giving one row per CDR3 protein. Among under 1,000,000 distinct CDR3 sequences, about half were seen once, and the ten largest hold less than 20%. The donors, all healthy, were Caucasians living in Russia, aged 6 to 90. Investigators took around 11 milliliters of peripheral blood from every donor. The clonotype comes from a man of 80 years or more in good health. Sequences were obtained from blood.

The DNA for the CDR3 is TGTGCCAGCAGCTTAAGGGGGAGGGAGGCCTACAATGAGCAGTTCTTC. It is translated as CASSLRGREAYNEQFF. The chain uses TRBV7-2 and TRBJ2-1, with a tentative D call TRBD2 (7 bases). Germline V lookup: CDR1 SGHTA, CDR2 FQGNSA. V was pared by 2 bases and J by 2 bases, with 13 bases between. There are 16 residues in the CDR3.